The text below deals with one T cell receptor (beta chain). The antigen it binds to is not known. No per-base quality is available; no much larger clone lies one base away. Stable Graves' hyperthyroidism was defined as the absence of progression to ophthalmopathy over 18 months of follow-up. Hyperthyroidism patients were newly diagnosed, with disease duration under 2 months, and aged 18 to 65 years. Any patient with an uncontrolled infection, another autoimmune disease, pregnancy or lactation was excluded. Diagnoses were established on the basis of clinical symptoms, serum thyroxine and TRAb, thyroid ultrasound, and orbital computed tomography. PBMCs were separated from roughly 9.3 ml of fresh peripheral blood using Ficoll-Paque density gradient centrifugation. Trizol reagent was used to extract total RNA, and RNA quality was then checked on an Agilent 2100 Bioanalyzer. The entry originates in a study of T cells in Graves' hyperthyroidism and ophthalmopathy (dated by TCRdb to the late 2010s). Looking at the study overall: Peripheral blood was sampled at the time of initial diagnosis, prior to any treatment. TCR V-J signatures able to tell the groups apart were searched for in a discovery cohort of some 97 patients, of whom more than 40 had Graves' ophthalmopathy and around 57 had stable Graves' hyperthyroidism. Prospective prediction of ophthalmopathy was tested in an independent validation cohort of approximately 18 hyperthyroidism patients and 17 patients who later progressed to ophthalmopathy. The roughly 91 discovery patients were randomly divided into training and test sets at a 7:3 ratio. The study also compared thyroid tissue and blood T-cell repertoires from several Graves' hyperthyroidism patients. Following sampling, methimazole starting at 30 mg daily was given to hyperthyroidism patients, and high-dose intravenous methylprednisolone was given to ophthalmopathy patients. TCR Vbeta CDR3 sequencing of some 140 peripheral blood samples (approximately 44 ophthalmopathy, about 80 hyperthyroidism and some 17 progressor patients) is reported in the paper.

The junction shows trimming of 1 base on V and 5 bases on J, and the gene matches do not reach 4 bases of it. The germline V gene (reference sequence) provides CDR1 LNHNV and CDR2 YYDKDF. The cysteine opens and the phenylalanine closes a CDR3 of 14 amino acids. The retained sequence is limited to the CDR3, 42 bases, with the frame set at the first base. Overall study outcomes, separate from this receptor: Sample size was not statistically predetermined, and investigators were not blinded to group allocation. In validation, the model predicted progression to ophthalmopathy a median of around 6.5 months before onset, with roughly 71% sensitivity and roughly 79% specificity. Ophthalmopathy was separated from stable hyperthyroidism by a 13 V-J signature model, with roughly 88% sensitivity and just over 81% specificity obtained in cross-validation and 80%/75% obtained in testing. Blood samples also contained most of the expanded thyroid clonotypes (frequency above 0.001), which suggests that blood repertoires may reflect thyroid immune responses.

Amplification of TCR beta CDR3 regions was carried out from RNA transcripts. The first round of RT-PCR for the TCR CDR3 was performed with the HTBI primer set and the Qiagen OneStep RT-PCR kit. A second multiplex PCR round built the libraries, followed by size selection and purification. Paired-end sequencing of the libraries was performed with 100 bp reads on an Illumina HiSeq2000. The authors' pipeline ran thus. SOAPnuke was used to process the raw data, with reads discarded if the reads contained adapters or uncalled bases, had a mean Phred below 15, or lacked an exact constant-primer or identifier match. High-quality paired reads were merged with COPE v1.2.5, and unique nucleotide sequences were defined as clonotypes. MiTCR v1.1 was used to align the clonotypes against IMGT TRBV, TRBD and TRBJ reference segments. The analysis was restricted to V-J combinations with a frequency above 0.0001, which together covered just over 99% of the repertoires. A TCS score was defined as the ratio between F50 (clonal expansion) and ExV (chaos), using BLOSUM62-based TCRdist between CDR3 peptides within each V-J. Welch's t-statistics and random forest reduced around 520 V-J features to 13, which were used in a naive Bayes classifier (R e1071). The similarity between thyroid and blood repertoires was quantified using the Morisita-Horn index. TCRdb reprocessed the public reads (quality trimming at Q25 with fastp, clone calling with MiXCR) and kept in-frame beta chains. Here each entry gathers all rows of one CDR3 protein and keeps the most common genes and DNA. What appears here as the V and J calls and clone size reflects TCRdb's work, not the paper's. This sample has some 800,000 distinct CDR3 sequences in its table, and about two fifths of those were observed once. The biggest ten clones account for approximately 8.7% of the sample.

This receptor was obtained from a man aged 18 to 29 with Graves' hyperthyroidism. The sample consisted of blood. Recombination connected TRBV15 to TRBJ2-5; 7 central nucleotides agree with TRBD2. Here the CDR3 is given as CATSRGGSVETQYF. The nucleotide sequence reads as follows: TGTGCCACCAGCAGAGGCGGGAGTGTGGAGACCCAGTACTTC.